The sequence of this T cell receptor beta chain was determined in a study of blood T cells in healthy people across ages. The overall study: Template switching captured about one barcoded beta molecule per two T cells.

Next came a second PCR, run for about 7 to 12 cycles, which used a sample-barcoded 5' primer along with a J-beta primer mix. One entry per CDR3 protein results from TCRdb running MiXCR on the 5' RACE reads. This table has about 930,000 distinct CDR3 sequences, almost 30% appearing once. This clonotype was counted many times. The CDR3 is 15 residues long. Each donor had 7.5 to 10 milliliters of peripheral blood drawn. These data also formed part of another study, on T cells of mothers and their children. Per that paper: The yield was over 9.5 million TCR beta CDR3 reads from each mother and a few million from each child. No persistent microchimeric T cell clones were detected at roughly 94 clones per million clonotypes sensitivity.

The sequence derives from a woman in her 40s in good health. Sequencing used blood. The rearrangement uses TRBV21-1 and TRBJ2-7; the D call TRBD1 from the table was never checked on the DNA. TRBV21-1 is designated a pseudogene. The CDR3 sequence is CASSIETGSSYEQYF. CDR3 nucleotide sequence: TGTGCCAGCAGCATCGAGACAGGGAGCTCCTACGAGCAGTACTTC.